This is a list of T cell receptor beta chains from one sample in a study of T cells in Graves' hyperthyroidism and ophthalmopathy. TCRdb reanalysed the multiplex PCR reads using MiXCR and keeps one entry per CDR3 protein. The repertoire includes around 690,000 distinct CDR3 sequences, roughly a sixth of them detected once, and roughly 15% sits in the top ten. Sequencing was done on a sample of blood. The receptors derive from a man aged 45 to 65 with Graves' hyperthyroidism. Each CDR3 is given with its conserved first and last residue. D genes are given only for firm matches. Only some rows state a clone size, as once, few, many or a class for expanded clones.

J gene: TRBJ1-1; D gene: -; V gene: TRBV18; clone size: many; CDR3 DNA: TGTGCCAGCTCACCAGAGGGAAATAGGATAGCTTTCTTT; CDR3 protein: CASSPEGNRIAFF
J gene: TRBJ2-5; D gene: -; V gene: TRBV3-1; clone size: -; CDR3 DNA: TGTGCCAGCAGCCTTGGACAGCCTCAGTACTTC; CDR3 protein: CASSLGQPQYF
J gene: TRBJ2-2; D gene: TRBD1; V gene: TRBV24-1; clone size: many; CDR3 DNA: TGTGCCACCAGTGACGCTCCTGGACAGGTCAACACCGGGGAGCTGTTTTTT; CDR3 protein: CATSDAPGQVNTGELFF
J gene: TRBJ1-1; D gene: -; V gene: TRBV4-1; clone size: few; CDR3 DNA: TGCGCCAGCAGCCAAGGATGGGAGATGAACACTGAAGCTTTCTTT; CDR3 protein: CASSQGWEMNTEAFF
J gene: TRBJ2-7; D gene: TRBD1; V gene: TRBV5-1; clone size: -; CDR3 DNA: TGCGCCAGCAGCGCTGGACAGGAGTACGAGCAGTACTTC; CDR3 protein: CASSAGQEYEQYF
J gene: TRBJ2-2; D gene: TRBD2; V gene: TRBV12-3/TRBV12-4; clone size: many; CDR3 DNA: TGTGCCAGCAGTCCCCCTAGCGGGAGTATGGCCGGGGAGCTGTTTTTT; CDR3 protein: CASSPPSGSMAGELFF
J gene: TRBJ1-1; D gene: -; V gene: TRBV3-1; clone size: -; CDR3 DNA: TGTGCCAGCCGGGAGTTTCCAACCACTGAAGCTTTCTTT; CDR3 protein: CASREFPTTEAFF
J gene: TRBJ2-2; D gene: -; V gene: TRBV20-1; clone size: few; CDR3 DNA: TGCAGTGCTAGACGCGGGAAGGGCGGGGAGCTGTTTTTT; CDR3 protein: CSARRGKGGELFF
J gene: TRBJ2-3; D gene: -; V gene: TRBV5-5; clone size: -; CDR3 DNA: TGTGCCAGCAACCCGGACAGCACAGATACGCAGTATTTT; CDR3 protein: CASNPDSTDTQYF
J gene: TRBJ2-7; D gene: -; V gene: TRBV2; clone size: many; CDR3 DNA: TGTGCCAGCAGTGATGGCCAGAATGGCGAGCAGTACTTC; CDR3 protein: CASSDGQNGEQYF
J gene: TRBJ2-3; D gene: TRBD2; V gene: TRBV19; clone size: -; CDR3 DNA: TGTGCCAGTAGTAGAAGAGCGGGATTAACAGATACGCAGTATTTT; CDR3 protein: CASSRRAGLTDTQYF
J gene: TRBJ1-5; D gene: TRBD1; V gene: TRBV27; clone size: many; CDR3 DNA: TGTGCCAGCAGTTTATTAGGGGGCGGTGGCAATCAGCCCCAGCATTTT; CDR3 protein: CASSLLGGGGNQPQHF
J gene: TRBJ2-1; D gene: TRBD2; V gene: TRBV28; clone size: few; CDR3 DNA: TGTGCCAGCAGTTTTGGCGGGAGTCTCTACAATGAGCAGTTCTTC; CDR3 protein: CASSFGGSLYNEQFF
J gene: TRBJ2-3; D gene: TRBD2; V gene: TRBV29-1; clone size: many; CDR3 DNA: TGCAGCGTTAGACTAGCGGTCTCAGTCACAGATACGCAGTATTTT; CDR3 protein: CSVRLAVSVTDTQYF
J gene: TRBJ2-7; D gene: -; V gene: TRBV9; clone size: -; CDR3 DNA: TGTGCCAGCAGCGTAGGAGGACCACCCTCCTACGAGCAGTACTTC; CDR3 protein: CASSVGGPPSYEQYF
J gene: TRBJ2-1; D gene: -; V gene: TRBV6-5; clone size: many; CDR3 DNA: TGTGCCAGCAGTTACCCCGACCTGAGGAGCTCCTACAATGAGCAGTTCTTC; CDR3 protein: CASSYPDLRSSYNEQFF
J gene: TRBJ2-2; D gene: TRBD2; V gene: TRBV12-3/TRBV12-4; clone size: many; CDR3 DNA: TGTGCCAGCAGTTTAAGATCGGGGGGCGGGGAGCTGTTTTTT; CDR3 protein: CASSLRSGGGELFF
J gene: TRBJ2-5; D gene: -; V gene: TRBV5-1; clone size: -; CDR3 DNA: TGCGCCAGCAGCTTGTCCGGGTTCGGGGGACAAGAGACCCAGTACTTC; CDR3 protein: CASSLSGFGGQETQYF
J gene: TRBJ1-6; D gene: -; V gene: TRBV7-9; clone size: -; CDR3 DNA: TGTGCCAGCAGCGGACTACTGGGCTCTCTTAATTCACCCCTCCACTTT; CDR3 protein: CASSGLLGSLNSPLHF
J gene: TRBJ2-7; D gene: TRBD1; V gene: TRBV20-1; clone size: few; CDR3 DNA: TGCAGTGCTAGTAGCGCAGGGGGCGTTGACGAGCAGTACTTC; CDR3 protein: CSASSAGGVDEQYF
J gene: TRBJ1-6; D gene: -; V gene: TRBV2; clone size: few; CDR3 DNA: TGTGCCAGCAGGGACAGTTTTTTAAGTTCACCCCTCCACTTT; CDR3 protein: CASRDSFLSSPLHF
J gene: TRBJ2-7; D gene: -; V gene: TRBV11-2; clone size: many; CDR3 DNA: TGTGCCAGCAGCTTTCCCGGCGGCGGATGGTACGAGCAGTACTTC; CDR3 protein: CASSFPGGGWYEQYF
J gene: TRBJ2-5; D gene: -; V gene: TRBV19; clone size: -; CDR3 DNA: TGTGCCAGTAGTTCTGGGCCCACGAACCAAGAGACCCAGTACTTC; CDR3 protein: CASSSGPTNQETQYF
J gene: TRBJ2-4; D gene: TRBD1; V gene: TRBV28; clone size: many; CDR3 DNA: TGTGCCAGCAGTCGGACAGGACAAAACATTCAGTACTTC; CDR3 protein: CASSRTGQNIQYF
J gene: TRBJ2-3; D gene: -; V gene: TRBV9; clone size: few; CDR3 DNA: TGTGCCAGCAGCGTAGCGGTTCAACAGTATAGCACAGATACGCAGTATTTT; CDR3 protein: CASSVAVQQYSTDTQYF
J gene: TRBJ1-3; D gene: -; V gene: TRBV5-1; clone size: many; CDR3 DNA: TGCGCCAGCAGCCCCCCCGGGGACTCTGGAAACACCATATATTTT; CDR3 protein: CASSPPGDSGNTIYF
J gene: TRBJ1-2; D gene: TRBD1; V gene: TRBV2; clone size: -; CDR3 DNA: TGTGCCAGCAGTCGGGACAGCCCCCCTGGCTACACCTTC; CDR3 protein: CASSRDSPPGYTF
J gene: TRBJ2-1; D gene: -; V gene: TRBV5-1; clone size: -; CDR3 DNA: TGCGCCAGCAGCTTTCAAATTGTTTTAGCAACTTACAATGAGCAGTTCTTC; CDR3 protein: CASSFQIVLATYNEQFF
J gene: TRBJ2-5; D gene: -; V gene: TRBV9; clone size: many; CDR3 DNA: TGTGCCAGCAGCGTTGGCGGGATAGGACAGGAGACCCAGTACTTC; CDR3 protein: CASSVGGIGQETQYF
J gene: TRBJ2-1; D gene: TRBD1; V gene: TRBV28; clone size: few; CDR3 DNA: TGTGCCAGCAGTACAGGGGGCGGTTACAATGAGCAGTTCTTC; CDR3 protein: CASSTGGGYNEQFF
J gene: TRBJ2-1; D gene: TRBD2; V gene: TRBV6-2/TRBV6-3; clone size: many; CDR3 DNA: TGTGCCAGCAGTTCTAGCGGGAGGGCTTCCTACAATGAGCAGTTCTTC; CDR3 protein: CASSSSGRASYNEQFF
J gene: TRBJ2-1; D gene: TRBD2; V gene: TRBV7-2; clone size: -; CDR3 DNA: TGTGCCAGCAGCATAACGGCCGGGACTAGCGCGCTGCCACCCAATTATGAGCAGTTCTTC; CDR3 protein: CASSITAGTSALPPNYEQFF
J gene: TRBJ2-2; D gene: -; V gene: TRBV2; clone size: many; CDR3 DNA: TGTGCCAGCAGTGATCGGGGATTGGCCGGGGAGCTGTTTTTT; CDR3 protein: CASSDRGLAGELFF
J gene: TRBJ1-1; D gene: -; V gene: TRBV29-1; clone size: -; CDR3 DNA: TGCAGCGGAAGAACAGGGAACACTGAAGCTTTCTTT; CDR3 protein: CSGRTGNTEAFF
J gene: TRBJ1-5; D gene: -; V gene: TRBV6-5; clone size: many; CDR3 DNA: TGTGCCAGCAGTTACTCGATACAGGGCGATCAGCCCCAGCATTTT; CDR3 protein: CASSYSIQGDQPQHF
J gene: TRBJ2-5; D gene: TRBD2; V gene: TRBV24-1; clone size: few; CDR3 DNA: TGTGCCACCATGAGTAGCGGGAGCTGGGAGACCCAGTACTTC; CDR3 protein: CATMSSGSWETQYF
J gene: TRBJ2-7; D gene: TRBD1; V gene: TRBV18; clone size: -; CDR3 DNA: TGTGCCAGCTCACCTCCCGGGACAGGGACCACCTACGAGCAGTACTTC; CDR3 protein: CASSPPGTGTTYEQYF
J gene: TRBJ2-3; D gene: -; V gene: TRBV6-1; clone size: few; CDR3 DNA: TGTGCCAGCACCGCCCCTTACGATGATACGCAGTATTTT; CDR3 protein: CASTAPYDDTQYF
J gene: TRBJ2-7; D gene: TRBD1; V gene: TRBV3-1; clone size: many; CDR3 DNA: TGTGCCAGCAGCCCCGGACAGGGTCGTACCTACGAGCAGTACTTC; CDR3 protein: CASSPGQGRTYEQYF
J gene: TRBJ1-5; D gene: TRBD1; V gene: TRBV2; clone size: once; CDR3 DNA: TGTGCCAGCAGTGAATGGAGACAGGGGGCGAGTCAGCCCCAGCATTTT; CDR3 protein: CASSEWRQGASQPQHF
J gene: TRBJ2-6; D gene: TRBD1; V gene: TRBV11-2; clone size: many; CDR3 DNA: TGTGCCAGCAGAGCGGCAGGGGGCTTTACTGGGGCCAACGTCCTGACTTTC; CDR3 protein: CASRAAGGFTGANVLTF
J gene: TRBJ2-5; D gene: -; V gene: TRBV3-1; clone size: -; CDR3 DNA: TGTGCCAGCAGCTTCAGGGATTTCCAAGAGACCCAGTACTTC; CDR3 protein: CASSFRDFQETQYF
J gene: TRBJ2-7; D gene: TRBD1; V gene: TRBV27; clone size: many; CDR3 DNA: TGTGCCAGCAGAACGGGACAGGGAACCCTCTCCTACGAGCAGTACTTC; CDR3 protein: CASRTGQGTLSYEQYF
J gene: TRBJ2-6; D gene: TRBD1; V gene: TRBV15; clone size: -; CDR3 DNA: TGTGCCACCAGCCCACGTCCAACAGGGGCTGGGGCCAACGTCCTGACTTTC; CDR3 protein: CATSPRPTGAGANVLTF
J gene: TRBJ1-2; D gene: -; V gene: TRBV18; clone size: many; CDR3 DNA: TGTGCCAGCTCACCCCAGGGAGAAGCTAACTATGGCTACACCTTC; CDR3 protein: CASSPQGEANYGYTF
J gene: TRBJ2-6; D gene: -; V gene: TRBV18; clone size: few; CDR3 DNA: TGTGCCAGCTCACCTTCAAGTCGCTCTGGGGCCAACGTCCTGACTTTC; CDR3 protein: CASSPSSRSGANVLTF
J gene: TRBJ1-2; D gene: -; V gene: TRBV5-1; clone size: few; CDR3 DNA: TGCGCCAGCAGCTTGGCCGGGGAGGTGAATGGCTACACCTTC; CDR3 protein: CASSLAGEVNGYTF
J gene: TRBJ2-1; D gene: -; V gene: TRBV6-2/TRBV6-3; clone size: few; CDR3 DNA: TGTGCCAGCAGCCTCTCTAGCCCGCACTACAATGAGCAGTTCTTC; CDR3 protein: CASSLSSPHYNEQFF
J gene: TRBJ2-4; D gene: -; V gene: TRBV5-4; clone size: -; CDR3 DNA: TGTGCCAGCAGCACGTTCAGGGGGGGGAACATTCAGTACTTC; CDR3 protein: CASSTFRGGNIQYF
J gene: TRBJ1-5; D gene: TRBD1; V gene: TRBV5-1; clone size: -; CDR3 DNA: TGCGCCAGCAGTATCGAAAGAACAGGGGAGAAGTATAGCAATCAGCCCCAGCATTTT; CDR3 protein: CASSIERTGEKYSNQPQHF
J gene: TRBJ2-7; D gene: TRBD2; V gene: TRBV20-1; clone size: many; CDR3 DNA: TGCAGTGCTAGAGACGGGACTAGGCGGAGCAACTACGAGCAGTACTTC; CDR3 protein: CSARDGTRRSNYEQYF
J gene: TRBJ2-7; D gene: TRBD1; V gene: TRBV27; clone size: many; CDR3 DNA: TGTGCCAGCAGACAAGGACAGGGGATGGAGAACGAGCAGTACTTC; CDR3 protein: CASRQGQGMENEQYF
J gene: TRBJ1-2; D gene: -; V gene: TRBV2; clone size: many; CDR3 DNA: TGTGCCAGCAGTGCACCCGGGATAAGCTATGGCTACACCTTC; CDR3 protein: CASSAPGISYGYTF
J gene: TRBJ2-5; D gene: -; V gene: TRBV24-1; clone size: many; CDR3 DNA: TGTGCCACCAGTGATATCGGAGAGACCCAGTACTTC; CDR3 protein: CATSDIGETQYF
J gene: TRBJ2-4; D gene: -; V gene: TRBV7-2; clone size: -; CDR3 DNA: TGCGCCAGCAGCCACTCCGGGGCAGAGAAAAACATTCAGTACTTC; CDR3 protein: CASSHSGAEKNIQYF
J gene: TRBJ2-2; D gene: TRBD1; V gene: TRBV28; clone size: -; CDR3 DNA: TGTGCCAGCAGTTCCGGGACAGGGCACACCGGGGAGCTGTTTTTT; CDR3 protein: CASSSGTGHTGELFF